A single sample is the source of the 29 T cell receptor beta chains below, sequenced in a study of vaccination effects on CD4 cells after COVID-19. ViraFEST assay sequencing came after antigen-specific CD4+ T cells were expanded with viral peptide pools. When nine to ten days of culture had elapsed, CD4+ T cells were isolated. This individual tested PCR-positive for SARS-CoV-2 infection between March and December 2020. Participants each got two BNT162b2 or mRNA-1273 vaccine doses. Sequencing was performed with immunoSEQ multiplex PCR; in TCRdb, only in-frame clones are kept and a portion is missing. The sample has more than 13,000 clones, 65% to 80% seen once; the top ten hold around 25%. Their recognized antigens are unknown. Source: CD4+ T cells from PBMCs cultured with HCoV-NL63 spike peptides, taken after COVID-19 vaccination. The receptors come from a human donor who had a prior SARS-CoV-2 infection.

V and J are TRBV27 and TRBJ1-4; D is unresolved. Trimming shortened V by 5 bases and J by 6 bases, and 19 bases separated the two germline ends. The CDR3 totals 16 residues. Germline CDR1 reads MNHEY; CDR2 reads SMNVEV (reference sequence). CDR3 sequence: CASSPLSQGSDEKLFF. The CDR3 coding sequence is TGTGCCAGCAGTCCGCTTAGCCAAGGGTCGGATGAAAAACTGTTTTTT.

This chain links TRBV29-1 with TRBJ2-3; no clear D gene. Per the germline V gene, CDR1 is SQVTM and CDR2 is ANQGSEA. V lost 7 bases and J 1 base, leaving 12 bases between the germline ends. This CDR3 has 13 residues. CDR3 protein: CSADTGGTDTQYF. CDR3 nucleotides: TGCAGCGCCGACACTGGGGGCACAGATACGCAGTATTTT.

This clone occurred a few times. This chain links TRBV6-6 with TRBJ2-2; TRBD1 agrees at 10 bases. V shed 6 bases, J shed 4 bases, and the junction held 5 bases outside the gene matches. The CDR3 has 15 residues. Germline V gene lookup returns CDR1 MNHNY and CDR2 SVGAGI (reference sequence). The CDR3 bases are TGTGCCAGCAGACCCGGGACAGGGGTCACCGGGGAGCTGTTTTTT. Its protein product is CASRPGTGVTGELFF.

The V and J genes are TRBV3-1 (or the pseudogene TRBV3-2) and TRBJ1-3; 7 bases match TRBD1. This CDR3 is 16 amino acids long. In germline, CDR1 is LGHDT, CDR2 YNNKEL (reference sequence). With 3 bases clipped from V and 0 bases from J, the junction kept 5 bases outside the gene matches. CDR3 protein: CASSHGTDYSGNTIYF. The CDR3 DNA follows: TGTGCCAGCAGCCATGGGACAGATTACTCTGGAAACACCATATATTTT.

This clone was found once. This chain connects TRBV19 to TRBJ1-4; 9 bases agree with TRBD1. Trimming removed 5 bases from V and 12 bases from J; junction bases left unmatched: 13. CDR3 size: 15 residues. Germline CDR1 reads LNHDA; CDR2 reads SQIVND (reference sequence). As DNA, the CDR3 is TGTGCCAGTAGTCCAGGGGACAGGGAGGGCGTTGAACTGTTTTTT. Translated: CASSPGDREGVELFF.

This chain uses TRBV2 with TRBJ2-1, with D perhaps matching TRBD1 or TRBD2 (7 bases each). The CDR3 runs to 17 residues. CDR1 and CDR2 from the germline V gene are SNHLY and FYNNEI. The V end was cut by 6 bases, the J end by 0 bases, with 18 bases between. The CDR3 region has the DNA TGTGCCAGCAGGGGACTATTGGACAGGAGCTCCTACAATGAGCAGTTCTTC. The encoded protein is CASRGLLDRSSYNEQFF.

The chain has TRBV4-3 and TRBJ2-1, with 9 positions matching TRBD2. Germline V gene data show CDR1 as LGHNA and CDR2 as YSLEER. V lost 3 bases and J lost 4; bases outside the gene matches: 7. The CDR3 contains 16 residues. In DNA form, the CDR3 reads TGCGCCAGCAGCCACATTAGCGGGAGTATTTACAATGAGCAGTTCTTC. As protein: CASSHISGSIYNEQFF.

The chain carries TRBV6-1 and TRBJ2-5, with D perhaps TRBD1 (6 bases). Germline CDR1 and CDR2: MNHNS and SASEGT. The ends were cut back, 3 bases at V and 2 bases at J, with 16 bases in the middle. The CDR3 runs 16 residues. The CDR3 sequence: CASSEGAIRGQETQYF. CDR3 coding DNA: TGTGCCAGCAGTGAGGGCGCCATTAGGGGGCAAGAGACCCAGTACTTC.

Concerning this clone: The sample has other DNA sequences that encode this CDR3 too. The V and J genes are TRBV5-6 and TRBJ2-1; TRBD1 agrees at 7 bases. CDR1 is SGHDT and CDR2 is YYEEEE in the germline V gene. The CDR3 contains 16 residues. After removal of 2 bases from V and 3 bases from J, the junction contained 8 bases not matched to a gene. The CDR3, as DNA: TGTGCCAGCAGCTTAACAGGGGCCAACCTCTACAATGAGCAGTTCTTC. This sequence encodes CASSLTGANLYNEQFF.

This clone was detected only once. The CDR3 sequence: CASSLGGQGYNQPQHF. The CDR3 DNA follows: TGTGCCAGCAGTTTGGGGGGACAGGGGTACAATCAGCCCCAGCATTTT. The V call is TRBV28, the J call TRBJ1-5; 10 bases map to TRBD1. Germline trimming cut 3 bases from V and 3 bases from J; bases unmatched to any gene: 5. CDR3 length equals 16 residues. CDR1 and CDR2 from the germline V gene are MDHEN and SYDVKM.

The chain joins TRBV4-2 to TRBJ2-7, with TRBD2 matching over 8 bases. CDR3 length: 15 amino acids. Unmatched junction bases numbered 5, after V lost 3 bases and J lost 1 base. Germline CDR1 LGHNA, CDR2 YNFKEQ. The DNA of the CDR3 is TGTGCCAGCAGCCACCCCGGGACTAGTTCCTACGAGCAGTACTTC. Protein: CASSHPGTSSYEQYF.

J is TRBJ1-5 and V is TRBV30; 10 nucleotides align to TRBD1. In germline, CDR1 is GTSNPN, CDR2 SVGIG (reference sequence). J gave up 6 bases and V 1 base, and 6 bases lay outside the gene matches. This CDR3 is built from 15 residues. This CDR3 reads CAWSARDRGIQPQHF. The CDR3 coding sequence is TGTGCCTGGAGTGCCCGGGACAGGGGTATTCAGCCCCAGCATTTT. Drawing the rest from reference TRBV30 and TRBJ1-5, the complete variable domain is SQTIHQWPATLVQPVGSPLSLECTVEGTSNPNLYWYRQAAGRGLQLLFYSVGIGQISSEVPQNLSASRPQDRQFILSSKKLLLSDSGFYLCAWSARDRGIQPQHFGDGTRLSIL.

This clone appeared a single time. The chain combines TRBV6-2 or TRBV6-3 with TRBJ2-1, with D tentatively TRBD2 (6 bases). Germline V gene sequence: CDR1 MNHEY, CDR2 SVGEGT. This CDR3 has 17 residues. V was cut by 2 bases and J by 0 bases, with 14 bases left in between. The CDR3 sequence: CASSYRPAGSSYNEQFF. The CDR3 nucleotides are TGTGCCAGCAGTTACCGACCAGCGGGTTCCTCCTACAATGAGCAGTTCTTC.

This chain connects TRBV9 to TRBJ2-1; D unclear. Germline CDR1 reads SGDLS; CDR2 reads YYNGEE. V lost 0 bases to trimming and J lost 7 bases, with 11 bases between them. CDR3 length equals 14 residues. The CDR3 loop is CASSVAPVGNEQFF. CDR3 sequence (DNA): TGTGCCAGCAGCGTAGCACCGGTCGGGAATGAGCAGTTCTTC.

The chain combines TRBV7-2 with TRBJ2-1, with D possibly being TRBD2 (5 bases). Looked up from germline, CDR1 is SGHTA and CDR2 is FQGNSA. CDR3 length: 15 amino acids. V was clipped by 5 bases and J by 2 bases, with 13 bases between them. The DNA for the CDR3 is TGTGCCAGCAGCCTCGACTATACCACCTACAATGAGCAGTTCTTC. Residues: CASSLDYTTYNEQFF.

This clone was found a few times. The rearrangement uses TRBV6-1 and TRBJ1-5; D call uncertain. The CDR3 is made up of 16 amino acids. The V end was cut by 2 bases, the J end by 4 bases, with 15 bases between. Germline V lookup: CDR1 MNHNS, CDR2 SASEGT. The CDR3: CASSENLGGLNQPQHF. CDR3 sequence (DNA): TGTGCCAGCAGTGAAAACCTGGGAGGGTTAAATCAGCCCCAGCATTTT.

This chain uses TRBV5-6 with TRBJ2-1; D gene unclear. The CDR3 is made up of 11 amino acids. Looked up from germline, CDR1 is SGHDT and CDR2 is YYEEEE. V was clipped by 7 bases and J by 4 bases, with 6 bases between them. CDR3 region: CASHIYNEQFF. The CDR3 nucleotides read TGTGCCAGCCACATATACAATGAGCAGTTCTTC.

The CDR3 loop is CASSIPTSGRTDTQYF. The CDR3 DNA sequence: TGCGCCAGCAGCATTCCGACTAGCGGGCGGACAGATACGCAGTATTTT. The chain links TRBV5-1 to TRBJ2-3, with 10 bases aligning to TRBD2. The CDR3 spans 16 residues. V lost 4 bases to trimming and J lost 3 bases; unmatched junction nucleotides: 8. Looked up from germline, CDR1 is SGHRS and CDR2 is YFSETQ.

The gene calls are TRBV29-1 and TRBJ2-3; D gene unclear. CDR1 is SQVTM and CDR2 is ANQGSEA in the germline V gene. Trimming left V 3 bases short and J 6 bases short, with 10 bases between. This CDR3 is built from 12 residues. The CDR3 nucleotides read TGCAGCGTTGACGACGGCTCTGATACGCAGTATTTT. This sequence encodes CSVDDGSDTQYF.

The rearrangement uses TRBV5-4 and TRBJ1-2, with 7 bases matching TRBD1. The junction had 4 bases not matched to a gene; V was cut back by 0 bases and J by 8 bases. The CDR3 sequence is 13 residues long. Germline V gene lookup returns CDR1 SGHNT and CDR2 YYREEE (reference sequence). CDR3 bases: TGTGCCAGCAGCTTGGCAGGGGGAAGGGGCTACACCTTC. Translated: CASSLAGGRGYTF.

The chain is built from TRBV6-5 and TRBJ1-5; D unresolved. The V gene lost 4 bases and the J gene lost 4 bases, with 5 bases spanning the gap. The CDR3 spans 12 residues. Germline CDR1 reads MNHEY; CDR2 reads SVGAGI. This CDR3 is CASSSPNQPQHF. The DNA for the CDR3 is TGTGCCAGCAGTTCCCCAAATCAGCCCCAGCATTTT.

The CDR3 region has the DNA TGTGCCAGCAGCCTCCGGGACAGGGGCTCCAACTCTGGAAACACCATATATTTT. The encoded protein is CASSLRDRGSNSGNTIYF. This sequence joins TRBV7-8 and TRBJ1-3, with TRBD1 matching over 10 bases. V was pared by 5 bases and J by 0 bases, with 10 bases of the junction left unmatched. This CDR3 has 18 residues. Germline-derived CDR1 and CDR2 are SGHVS and FQNEAQ.

The chain is built from TRBV5-4 and TRBJ2-7, with TRBD2 matching 10 bases. V lost 3 bases, J lost 3 bases, and 6 bases stayed unmatched. The CDR3 is made up of 15 amino acids. Germline CDR1 reads SGHNT; CDR2 reads YYREEE (reference sequence). CDR3 region: CASSSKSGRVYEQYF. CDR3 nucleotides: TGTGCCAGCAGCTCAAAGAGCGGGAGGGTCTACGAGCAGTACTTC. Supplemented by reference TRBV5-4 and TRBJ2-7, the full variable domain reads ETGVTQSPTHLIKTRGQQVTLRCSSQSGHNTVSWYQQALGQGPQFIFQYYREEENGRGNFPPRFSGLQFPNYSSELNVNALELDDSALYLCASSSKSGRVYEQYFGPGTRLTVT.

This rearrangement joins TRBV12-3 or TRBV12-4 to TRBJ2-1; 9 bases line up with TRBD2. The CDR3 is 13 residues long. Germline trimming cut 6 bases from V and 7 bases from J; bases unmatched to any gene: 4. The CDR3 is CASRLAGTNEQFF. CDR3 sequence (DNA): TGTGCCAGCAGGCTAGCGGGGACTAATGAGCAGTTCTTC.

By share, this clone ranks as medium-sized. V is TRBV18 and J is TRBJ2-7; 11 bases align to TRBD1. This CDR3 is built from 18 residues. Germline CDR1 is KGHSH and CDR2 is LQKENI. Trimming took 1 base from V and 0 from J; bases not matched to a gene: 8. The CDR3 spells CASSPRDRGKTGSYEQYF. Written as DNA, the CDR3 is TGTGCCAGCTCACCACGGGACAGGGGGAAAACGGGCTCCTACGAGCAGTACTTC.

J is TRBJ1-5 and V is TRBV6-4; D gene uncertain. Trimming pared 5 bases from V and 9 bases from J, leaving 20 bases between. Germline V CDR1 and CDR2: MRHNA, SNTAGT. This CDR3 comprises 15 residues. CDR3 nucleotides: TGTGCCAGCAGTAAACCGCTTACAGTGTTGTGGCCCCAGCATTTT. It encodes CASSKPLTVLWPQHF.

The chain employs TRBV28 and TRBJ1-1, with unresolved D. With 11 bases removed from V and 3 bases from J, the gap between germline ends came to 16 bases. The CDR3 runs 13 residues. CDR1 and CDR2 from the germline V gene are MDHEN and SYDVKM. The CDR3 loop is CAALPGSYTEAFF. The CDR3 DNA reads as TGTGCCGCGCTGCCAGGCTCTTACACTGAAGCTTTCTTT.

V gene TRBV18 combines with J gene TRBJ2-5; D remains unclear. CDR3 length: 14 amino acids. V dropped 1 base and J dropped 4 bases, with 10 bases sitting between them. Germline CDR1 reads KGHSH; CDR2 reads LQKENI. The CDR3 DNA reads TGTGCCAGCTCACCACTGCCGGTGGGAGAGACCCAGTACTTC. It is translated as CASSPLPVGETQYF.

The rearrangement links TRBV4-3 to TRBJ2-5, with 11 bases matching TRBD2. This CDR3 region has 17 residues. V lost 1 base to trimming and J lost 4 bases; unmatched junction nucleotides: 8. Germline-derived CDR1 and CDR2 are LGHNA and YSLEER. The CDR3 loop is CASSQGVGTSGRETQYF. In nucleotides, the CDR3 is TGCGCCAGCAGCCAAGGAGTCGGGACTAGCGGTCGAGAGACCCAGTACTTC.